This TCR beta chain was sequenced for a study of early T cells in non-severe SARS-CoV-2 infection (dated by TCRdb to 2020 to 2023). Notes on the research overall: Bulk RNA from unsorted whole blood was used for TCR sequencing, so alpha and beta chains could not be paired.

Broad study findings and their caveats: Matching against VDJdb was skewed toward anti-spike CD8 responses, likely underestimated virus-specific expansions, and missed private and CD4 specificities.

Libraries came from 5' RACE. Sequencing used a NextSeq 500. To correct for sequencing error and PCR bias, the TCR library protocol tagged individual cDNA molecules with unique molecular identifiers. TCR alpha and beta chains were both sequenced, and the abundances of alpha and beta sequences in each sample were closely correlated with each other. On the authors' methods: Decombinator V4 was used to perform V gene, J gene and CDR3 annotation of TCR sequences. Expanded TCRs were defined as changing significantly between any two time points under a Poisson model with p below 0.0001. TCR abundances were normalised to the total number of TCRs sequenced per sample and expressed as counts per million. TRAV1-2 paired with TRAJ12, TRAJ20 or TRAJ33 defined MAIT TCRs, while TRAV10 paired with TRAJ18 defined iNKT TCRs. VDJdb, accessed 1 November 2021, was searched for CMV, EBV and SARS-CoV-2 annotated TCRs, excluding TCRs annotated for multiple antigens. Using fastp at Q25 and MiXCR, TCRdb reprocessed the public reads and kept productive beta chains. Every distinct CDR3 protein forms one entry, paired with its most common genes and DNA. The V and J calls here are based on TCRdb, not the publication. This sample lists about 40,000 distinct CDR3 sequences; roughly 5.4% were detected once. Under 7% of the sample goes to the ten largest clones.

Set within a cohort of healthcare workers in London, UK, this nested case-control study involved weekly PCR testing of nasopharyngeal swabs along with blood sampling. Healthcare workers were recruited between 23 and 31 March 2020, during the week of the UK lockdown, and were followed weekly for up to about 15 weeks. V is clipped by 2 bases and J by 4 bases, and the sequence between their germline boundaries is 13 bases long. The CDR3 has 15 amino acids, counting the end cysteine and phenylalanine. Only the CDR3 part of the read is kept: 45 bases, read in frame from the first base. Taken from the germline V gene, the CDR1 and CDR2 loops are SGHTA and FQGNSA. There are many counts of this clonotype. Its specific antigen is unknown. No base quality information exists; no much larger clone differs at one position.

The sequence was obtained from an adult who was a healthcare worker with PCR-confirmed SARS-CoV-2 infection or an uninfected control (not recorded which). The sample in question was whole blood, obtained at baseline. The sequence links TRBV7-2 to TRBJ2-3; TRBD2 is a weak D gene call, 7 bases matching. CDR3 sequence: CASSLRGRESDTQYF. The nucleotide sequence reads as follows: TGTGCCAGCAGCTTACGGGGGCGGGAGTCAGATACGCAGTATTTT. Outside the CDR3, residues come from the reference TRBV7-2 and TRBJ2-3 proteins, so the full variable domain is: GAGVSQSPSNKVTEKGKDVELRCDPISGHTALYWYRQSLGQGLEFLIYFQGNSAPDKSGLPSDRFSAERTGGSVSTLTIQRTQQEDSAVYLCASSLRGRESDTQYFGPGTRLTVL.